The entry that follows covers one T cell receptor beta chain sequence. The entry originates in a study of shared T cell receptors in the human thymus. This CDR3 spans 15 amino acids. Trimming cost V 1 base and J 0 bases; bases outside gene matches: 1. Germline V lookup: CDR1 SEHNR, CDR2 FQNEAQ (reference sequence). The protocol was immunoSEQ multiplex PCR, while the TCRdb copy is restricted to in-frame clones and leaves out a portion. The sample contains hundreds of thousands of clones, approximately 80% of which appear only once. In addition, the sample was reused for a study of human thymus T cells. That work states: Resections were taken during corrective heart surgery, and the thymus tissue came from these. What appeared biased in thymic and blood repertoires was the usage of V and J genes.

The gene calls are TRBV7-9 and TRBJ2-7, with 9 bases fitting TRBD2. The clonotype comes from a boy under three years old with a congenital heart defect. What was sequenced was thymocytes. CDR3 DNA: TGTGCCAGCAGCTTAGGACTAGCGGACTCCTACGAGCAGTACTTC. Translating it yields CASSLGLADSYEQYF.